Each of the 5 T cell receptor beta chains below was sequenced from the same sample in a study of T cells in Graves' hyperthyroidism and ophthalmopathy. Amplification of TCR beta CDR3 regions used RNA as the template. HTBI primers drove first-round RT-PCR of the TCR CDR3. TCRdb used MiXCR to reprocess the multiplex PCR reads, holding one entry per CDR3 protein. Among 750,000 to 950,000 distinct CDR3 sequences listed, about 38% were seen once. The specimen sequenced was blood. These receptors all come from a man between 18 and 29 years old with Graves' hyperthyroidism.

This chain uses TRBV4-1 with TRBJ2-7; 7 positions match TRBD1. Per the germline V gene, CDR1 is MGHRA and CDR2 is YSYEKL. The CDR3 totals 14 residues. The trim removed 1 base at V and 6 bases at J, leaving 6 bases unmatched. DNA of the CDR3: TGCGCCAGCAGCCAAGCCTTAGGGGGCGTCGAGCAGTACTTC. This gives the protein CASSQALGGVEQYF.

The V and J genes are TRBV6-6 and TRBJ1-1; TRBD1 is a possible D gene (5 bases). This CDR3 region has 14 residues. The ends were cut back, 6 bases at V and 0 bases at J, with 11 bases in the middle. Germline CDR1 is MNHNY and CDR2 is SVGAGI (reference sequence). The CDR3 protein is CASRETDMNTEAFF. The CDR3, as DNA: TGTGCCAGCAGAGAGACAGACATGAACACTGAAGCTTTCTTT.

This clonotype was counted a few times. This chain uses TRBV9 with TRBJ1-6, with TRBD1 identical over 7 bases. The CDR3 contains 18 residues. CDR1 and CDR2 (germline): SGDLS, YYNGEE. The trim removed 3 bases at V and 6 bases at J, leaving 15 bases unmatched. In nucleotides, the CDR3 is TGTGCCAGCAGCGCCGCGTTGACAGGCCCAGGGGGTAATTCACCCCTCCACTTT. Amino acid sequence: CASSAALTGPGGNSPLHF.

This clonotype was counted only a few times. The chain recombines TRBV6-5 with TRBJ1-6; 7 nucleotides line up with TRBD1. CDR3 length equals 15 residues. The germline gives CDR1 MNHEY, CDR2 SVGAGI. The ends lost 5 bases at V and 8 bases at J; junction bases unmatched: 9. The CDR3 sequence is CASSLTRDRHSPLHF. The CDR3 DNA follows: TGTGCCAGCAGTCTTACCCGGGACAGACATTCACCCCTCCACTTT.

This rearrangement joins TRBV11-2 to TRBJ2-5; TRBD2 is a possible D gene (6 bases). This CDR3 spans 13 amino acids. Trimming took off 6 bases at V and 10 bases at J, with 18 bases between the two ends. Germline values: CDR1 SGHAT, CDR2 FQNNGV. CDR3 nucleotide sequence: TGTGCCAGCAGTTCGCGGGGCCCGAAGGTCCAGTACTTC. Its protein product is CASSSRGPKVQYF.